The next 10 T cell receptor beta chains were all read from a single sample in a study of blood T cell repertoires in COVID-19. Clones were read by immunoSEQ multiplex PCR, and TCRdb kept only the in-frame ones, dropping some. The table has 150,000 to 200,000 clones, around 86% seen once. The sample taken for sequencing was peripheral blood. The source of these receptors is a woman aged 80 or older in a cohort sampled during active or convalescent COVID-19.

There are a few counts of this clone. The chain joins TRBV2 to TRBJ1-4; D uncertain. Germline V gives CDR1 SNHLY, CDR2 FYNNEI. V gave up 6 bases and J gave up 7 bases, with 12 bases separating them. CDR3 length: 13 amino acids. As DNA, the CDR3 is TGTGCCAGCAGGGCCTTCGGAGGTGAAAAACTGTTTTTT. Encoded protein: CASRAFGGEKLFF.

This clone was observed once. CDR3 amino acids: CASSPRPQGADTQYF. The CDR3 nucleotides are TGTGCCAGCTCACCACGGCCTCAGGGGGCAGATACGCAGTATTTT. This chain connects TRBV18 to TRBJ2-3, with TRBD1 matching over 7 bases. The CDR3 length is 15 residues. V shed 1 base and J 4 bases; nucleotides not matched to a gene: 5. Germline assignment: CDR1 KGHSH and CDR2 LQKENI.

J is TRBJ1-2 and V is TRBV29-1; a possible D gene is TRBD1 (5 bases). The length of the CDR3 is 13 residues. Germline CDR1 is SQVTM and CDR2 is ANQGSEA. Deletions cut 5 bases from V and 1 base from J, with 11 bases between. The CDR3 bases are TGCAGCGTTCGGCCGGGGGATAACTATGGCTACACCTTC. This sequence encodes CSVRPGDNYGYTF.

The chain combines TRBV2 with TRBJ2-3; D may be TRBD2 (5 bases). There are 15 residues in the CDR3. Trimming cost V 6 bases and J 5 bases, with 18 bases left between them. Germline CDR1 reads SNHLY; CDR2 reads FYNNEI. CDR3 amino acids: CASRQLRSGIDTQYF. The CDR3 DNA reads TGTGCCAGCAGGCAGCTGCGTTCGGGGATAGATACGCAGTATTTT.

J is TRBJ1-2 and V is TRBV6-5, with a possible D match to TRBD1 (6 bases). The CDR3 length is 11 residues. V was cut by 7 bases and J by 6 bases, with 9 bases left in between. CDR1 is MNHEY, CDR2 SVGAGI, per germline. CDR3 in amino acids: CASKGTHGYTF. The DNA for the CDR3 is TGTGCCAGCAAAGGGACACATGGCTACACCTTC.

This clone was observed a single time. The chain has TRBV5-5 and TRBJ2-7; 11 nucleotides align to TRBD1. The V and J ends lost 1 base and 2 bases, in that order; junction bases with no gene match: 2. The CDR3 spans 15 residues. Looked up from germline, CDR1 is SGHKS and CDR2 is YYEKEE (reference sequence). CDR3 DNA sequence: TGTGCCAGCAGCTTGATGGGACAGGGGGCCTACGAGCAGTACTTC. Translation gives CASSLMGQGAYEQYF.

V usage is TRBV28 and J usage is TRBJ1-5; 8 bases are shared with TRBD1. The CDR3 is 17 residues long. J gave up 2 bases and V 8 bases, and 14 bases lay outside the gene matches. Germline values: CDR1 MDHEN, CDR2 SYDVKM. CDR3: CASGRDRLNSGNQPQHF. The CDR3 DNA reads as TGTGCCAGCGGGCGGGACAGGTTAAATAGTGGCAATCAGCCCCAGCATTTT.

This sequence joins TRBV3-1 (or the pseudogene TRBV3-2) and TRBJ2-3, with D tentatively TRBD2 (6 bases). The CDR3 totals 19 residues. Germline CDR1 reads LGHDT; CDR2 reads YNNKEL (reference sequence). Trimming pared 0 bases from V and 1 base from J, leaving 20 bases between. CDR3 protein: CASSQDDWVVGGRTDTQYF. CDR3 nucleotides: TGTGCCAGCAGCCAAGATGATTGGGTGGTGGGGGGACGCACAGATACGCAGTATTTT.

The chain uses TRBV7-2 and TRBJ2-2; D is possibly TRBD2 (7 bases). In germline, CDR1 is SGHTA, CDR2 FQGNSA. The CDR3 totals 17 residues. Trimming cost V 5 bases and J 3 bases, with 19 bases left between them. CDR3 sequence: CASSPPWGGPDTGELFF. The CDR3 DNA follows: TGTGCCAGCAGCCCCCCCTGGGGGGGGCCAGACACCGGGGAGCTGTTTTTT.

The CDR3 region has the DNA TGTGCCAGCAGCTTTAGTGGGGGGATGCTGGCACAACTACGAGTGTACCAGTACTTC. As protein: CASSFSGGMLAQLRVYQYF. The rearrangement joins TRBV7-8 to TRBJ2-7; D might be TRBD2 (6 bases). V lost 3 bases and J 10 bases, leaving 34 bases between the germline ends. This CDR3 is built from 19 residues. The germline CDR1 and CDR2 sequences are SGHVS and FQNEAQ.